Shown below are 30 T cell receptor beta chains from a single sample sequenced in a study of control samples from healthy donors and cancer patients. Sequenced by immunoSEQ multiplex PCR; TCRdb stores in-frame clones only, minus some. The ten most abundant clones cover 2.2% of a sample with around 190,000 clones. The specimen sequenced was blood. The receptors stem from a woman aged 25 to 39 in good health.

V and J are TRBV7-9 and TRBJ1-1; D unclear. V gave up 6 bases and J gave up 0 bases, with 11 bases separating them. This CDR3 has 14 residues. From germline, CDR1 is SEHNR and CDR2 FQNEAQ (reference sequence). The CDR3 sequence: CASRSSGMNTEAFF. The CDR3 DNA follows: TGTGCCAGCAGATCGAGTGGGATGAACACTGAAGCTTTCTTT.

The chain has TRBV6-1 and TRBJ1-1; D gene uncertain. There are 15 residues in the CDR3. Germline values: CDR1 MNHNS, CDR2 SASEGT. V was shortened by 2 bases and J by 1 base, with 11 bases between the two germline ends. The CDR3 DNA is TGTGCCAGCAGTGAATCCCCATACAGGAACACTGAAGCTTTCTTT. It translates to CASSESPYRNTEAFF.

The genes are TRBV4-2 and TRBJ1-5; TRBD1 agrees at 7 bases. Germline CDR1 and CDR2: LGHNA and YNFKEQ. V shed 3 bases, J shed 6 bases, and the junction held 5 bases outside the gene matches. The CDR3 extends over 14 amino acids. CDR3 region: CASSHTGEGQPQHF. For the CDR3, the DNA is TGTGCCAGCAGCCATACAGGGGAGGGTCAGCCCCAGCATTTT.

The V and J genes are TRBV18 and TRBJ1-5; maybe TRBD1 (6 bases). The germline gives CDR1 KGHSH, CDR2 LQKENI. This CDR3 spans 14 amino acids. The V end lost 2 bases, the J end lost 7 bases, and 12 bases lay between the germline ends. CDR3 residues: CASSPETGAQPQHF. CDR3 bases: TGTGCCAGCTCACCAGAGACAGGCGCACAGCCCCAGCATTTT.

This rearrangement joins TRBV7-9 to TRBJ1-1, with no clear D. The V and J ends lost 3 bases and 2 bases respectively, with 4 bases between them. Germline V gene sequence: CDR1 SEHNR, CDR2 FQNEAQ (reference sequence). The CDR3 is 12 residues long. CDR3 DNA sequence: TGTGCCAGCAGCTTGACTAACACTGAAGCTTTCTTT. Translated: CASSLTNTEAFF. The entire variable domain, with the rest obtained from reference TRBV7-9 and TRBJ1-1, is as follows: DTGVSQNPRHKITKRGQNVTFRCDPISEHNRLYWYRQTLGQGPEFLTYFQNEAQLEKSRLLSDRFSAERPKGSFSTLEIQRTEQGDSAMYLCASSLTNTEAFFGQGTRLTVV.

The rearrangement uses TRBV28 and TRBJ1-5, with 8 bases aligning to TRBD1. The ends lost 3 bases at V and 7 bases at J; junction bases unmatched: 20. The CDR3 is 19 residues long. Germline CDR1 MDHEN, CDR2 SYDVKM. CDR3 nucleotides: TGTGCCAGCAGTTTCGCGGATCTCTTGGACAGGGCGAGAGAACAGCCCCAGCATTTT. It yields the protein CASSFADLLDRAREQPQHF.

The chain employs TRBV19 and TRBJ1-2; a possible D gene is TRBD1 (5 bases). CDR1 and CDR2 (germline): LNHDA, SQIVND (reference sequence). Between the trimmed V and J ends, which lost 5 bases and 6 bases, there was a span of 19 bases. The CDR3 runs to 15 residues. CDR3 residues: CASSPQGGWANGYTF. In nucleotides, the CDR3 is TGTGCCAGTAGTCCCCAGGGAGGATGGGCCAATGGCTACACCTTC.

The chain is built from TRBV6-5 and TRBJ1-5; perhaps TRBD1 as D (5 bases). V gave up 6 bases and J gave up 0 bases, with 12 bases separating them. The CDR3 sequence is 15 residues long. The germline V gene has CDR1 MNHEY and CDR2 SVGAGI. DNA for the CDR3: TGTGCCAGCAGGATCGGGACCCATAGCAATCAGCCCCAGCATTTT. It is translated as CASRIGTHSNQPQHF.

The gene calls are TRBV9 and TRBJ2-5; D not resolved. The germline CDR1 and CDR2 sequences are SGDLS and YYNGEE. The CDR3 is made up of 14 amino acids. Deletions cut 3 bases from V and 2 bases from J, with 11 bases between. DNA for the CDR3: TGTGCCAGCAGCGGAGGAACTTTTCAAGAGACCCAGTACTTC. Translation: CASSGGTFQETQYF.

The chain uses TRBV7-9 and TRBJ2-6; D is ambiguous. This CDR3 is built from 15 residues. Germline CDR1 SEHNR, CDR2 FQNEAQ (reference sequence). Trimming shortened V by 4 bases and J by 3 bases, and 10 bases separated the two germline ends. The CDR3, as DNA: TGTGCCAGCAGCTCCCCCGGCAATGGGGCCAACGTCCTGACTTTC. Protein sequence: CASSSPGNGANVLTF.

The chain has TRBV11-3 and TRBJ1-1, with D possibly matching TRBD1 (5 bases). The CDR3 totals 15 residues. Germline-derived CDR1 and CDR2 are SGHNT and YENEEA. V lost 1 base to trimming and J lost 3 bases, with 12 bases between them. CDR3 sequence reads: CASSLVGAVDTEAFF. The CDR3, as DNA: TGTGCCAGCAGCTTAGTAGGGGCGGTGGACACTGAAGCTTTCTTT.

V is TRBV6-6 and J is TRBJ1-2; 12 bases are shared with TRBD1. With V trimmed by 5 bases and J by 2 bases, 9 bases remained unmatched. The CDR3 sequence is 17 residues long. Germline CDR1 and CDR2: MNHNY and SVGAGI (reference sequence). For the CDR3, the DNA is TGTGCCAGCAGTCGTGCTGGGACAGGGGGCGAAAACTATGGCTACACCTTC. Translated: CASSRAGTGGENYGYTF.

The chain couples TRBV10-1 to TRBJ1-6; 10 bases agree with TRBD1. There are 15 residues in the CDR3. Per germline, CDR1 WNHNN and CDR2 SYGVQD (reference sequence). Trimming at V came to 5 bases and at J to 9 bases, leaving 7 bases not matched to a gene. CDR3 sequence: CASSRGTGDGSPLHF. CDR3 bases: TGCGCCAGCAGTCGAGGGACAGGGGACGGTTCACCCCTCCACTTT.

This chain uses TRBV28 with TRBJ2-1; 9 bases line up with TRBD1. V shed 3 bases, J shed 2 bases, and the junction held 2 bases outside the gene matches. CDR3 length: 15 amino acids. CDR1 is MDHEN, CDR2 SYDVKM, per germline. The CDR3 DNA reads TGTGCCAGCAGTTTGGACAGGGGTACCTACAATGAGCAGTTCTTC. Protein sequence: CASSLDRGTYNEQFF.

V gene TRBV30 combines with J gene TRBJ1-1; D is unresolved. The ends were cut back, 5 bases at V and 0 bases at J, with 16 bases in the middle. The CDR3 is made up of 15 amino acids. The germline CDR1 and CDR2 sequences are GTSNPN and SVGIG (reference sequence). The CDR3 protein is CAWAHNMEVNTEAFF. In DNA, the CDR3 is TGTGCCTGGGCCCACAACATGGAGGTGAACACTGAAGCTTTCTTT.

The V call is TRBV7-9, the J call TRBJ1-1; D ambiguous. CDR1 and CDR2 from the germline V gene are SEHNR and FQNEAQ (reference sequence). The CDR3 is 10 amino acids. V lost 3 bases, J lost 8 bases, and 4 bases lay in between. CDR3 sequence reads: CASSLTEAFF. As DNA, the CDR3 is TGTGCCAGCAGCTTGACCGAAGCTTTCTTT.

This chain connects TRBV9 to TRBJ2-1; possibly TRBD1 for D (5 bases). Germline V gives CDR1 SGDLS, CDR2 YYNGEE. V was shortened by 7 bases and J by 6 bases, with 17 bases between the two germline ends. The CDR3 runs 14 residues. CDR3 protein: CASGRGLLGNEQFF. The CDR3 bases are TGTGCCAGCGGAAGGGGTCTGCTGGGCAATGAGCAGTTCTTC.

This rearrangement joins TRBV3-1 (or the pseudogene TRBV3-2) to TRBJ1-2; D is perhaps TRBD1 (5 bases). Germline CDR1 LGHDT, CDR2 YNNKEL (reference sequence). Trimming left V 6 bases short and J 1 base short, with 18 bases between. This CDR3 is built from 16 residues. The CDR3 spells CASRGRGGDLNYGYTF. Written as DNA, the CDR3 is TGTGCCAGCAGGGGGAGGGGTGGAGATCTTAACTATGGCTACACCTTC.

V is TRBV9 and J is TRBJ2-1; a possible D gene is TRBD2 (5 bases). V lost 0 bases, J lost 8 bases, and 9 bases lay in between. Germline assignment: CDR1 SGDLS and CDR2 YYNGEE. The length of the CDR3 is 13 residues. This CDR3 reads CASSVVSGYEQFF. The CDR3 DNA reads as TGTGCCAGCAGCGTAGTATCGGGGTATGAGCAGTTCTTC.

The chain couples TRBV11-2 to TRBJ2-3; 10 bases map to TRBD1. V was pared by 5 bases and J by 5 bases, with 7 bases of the junction left unmatched. The CDR3 runs to 15 residues. Germline CDR1 is SGHAT and CDR2 is FQNNGV. The CDR3 region is CASSPDRGFKDTQYF. The CDR3 nucleotides read TGTGCCAGCAGCCCGGACAGGGGGTTTAAAGATACGCAGTATTTT.

This rearrangement joins TRBV3-1 (or the pseudogene TRBV3-2) to TRBJ1-2; TRBD1 might be the D (5 bases). Germline V gene lookup returns CDR1 LGHDT and CDR2 YNNKEL (reference sequence). The CDR3 is made up of 12 amino acids. V was clipped by 0 bases and J by 8 bases, with 7 bases between them. The DNA for the CDR3 is TGTGCCAGCAGCCAAGAAGACAGAGGCTACACCTTC. Protein sequence: CASSQEDRGYTF.

The chain recombines TRBV7-9 with TRBJ1-2; 9 positions match TRBD1. The CDR3 is 14 residues long. The germline V gene encodes CDR1 SEHNR and CDR2 FQNEAQ (reference sequence). V lost 0 bases and J lost 8; bases outside the gene matches: 4. The CDR3 is CASSLADRGEGYTF. The CDR3 nucleotides read TGTGCCAGCAGCTTAGCGGACAGGGGAGAAGGCTACACCTTC.

The V gene is TRBV7-8, the J gene TRBJ1-2; TRBD1 might be the D (5 bases). V was cut by 3 bases and J by 4 bases, with 12 bases left in between. CDR1 and CDR2 from the germline V gene are SGHVS and FQNEAQ. This CDR3 spans 14 amino acids. The CDR3 spells CASSLRGEGYGYTF. DNA for the CDR3: TGTGCCAGCAGCTTGCGGGGCGAGGGCTATGGCTACACCTTC.

The V gene is TRBV7-8, the J gene TRBJ2-7, with 8 bases fitting TRBD2. This CDR3 has 15 amino acids. Trimming at V came to 3 bases and at J to 0 bases, leaving 4 bases not matched to a gene. Germline V gene data show CDR1 as SGHVS and CDR2 as FQNEAQ. The CDR3 DNA sequence: TGTGCCAGCAGCTTCCGCGGGGGGATCTCCTACGAGCAGTACTTC. Protein: CASSFRGGISYEQYF.

The chain employs TRBV6-5 and TRBJ1-6; tentatively, D is TRBD1 (5 bases). V lost 5 bases, J lost 6 bases, and 11 bases lay in between. Germline V lookup: CDR1 MNHEY, CDR2 SVGAGI. This CDR3 is built from 14 residues. CDR3 DNA sequence: TGTGCCAGCAGTCCGACAGACATTAATTCACCCCTCCACTTT. Residues: CASSPTDINSPLHF.

The chain has TRBV4-1 and TRBJ1-6, with D perhaps TRBD1 (5 bases). V lost 4 bases and J lost 6, with 19 bases in between. CDR1 MGHRA and CDR2 YSYEKL come from the germline V gene. The CDR3 totals 17 residues. The CDR3 DNA reads TGCGCCAGCAGCCCAAGACCTCAGGGATTAGGTAATTCACCCCTCCACTTT. The encoded protein is CASSPRPQGLGNSPLHF.

The chain links TRBV5-1 to TRBJ1-1; the match to TRBD1 covers 9 bases. This CDR3 spans 15 amino acids. CDR1 is SGHRS, CDR2 YFSETQ, per germline. J was trimmed by 3 bases and V by 1 base; bases with no gene match: 4. The CDR3 sequence is CASSLRQGVDTEAFF. In DNA, the CDR3 is TGCGCCAGCAGCTTGAGACAGGGGGTAGACACTGAAGCTTTCTTT.

The V and J genes are TRBV28 and TRBJ1-2, with D hard to call. The CDR3 runs to 13 residues. Germline CDR1 reads MDHEN; CDR2 reads SYDVKM. Deletions cut 7 bases from V and 7 bases from J, with 16 bases between. CDR3 bases: TGTGCCAGCACCCCTCCGGCCCAACGTGGCTACACCTTC. Protein: CASTPPAQRGYTF.

The gene calls are TRBV27 and TRBJ1-2; TRBD1 matches at 9 bases. This CDR3 has 15 amino acids. CDR1 and CDR2 (germline): MNHEY, SMNVEV (reference sequence). The junction had 4 bases not matched to a gene; V was cut back by 2 bases and J by 3 bases. The CDR3 coding sequence is TGTGCCAGCAGTTTAAGAAGACAGGGGGACTATGGCTACACCTTC. This codes for CASSLRRQGDYGYTF.

The CDR3 spells CASSLGTELFSEAFF. The CDR3 DNA reads TGTGCCAGTAGTCTTGGGACTGAGTTATTCTCTGAAGCTTTCTTT. The chain combines TRBV19 with TRBJ1-1; a possible D gene is TRBD1 (5 bases). Trimming removed 5 bases at V and 6 bases at J, with 19 bases between. The CDR3 is 15 amino acids. Germline CDR1 reads LNHDA; CDR2 reads SQIVND (reference sequence).